The clone carrying this T cell receptor beta chain came up a few times. Its antigen is unidentified. The sample comes from a study of post-analysis software for immune sequencing data. About the study: Relapsing-remitting, secondary progressive and progressive-relapsing forms of multiple sclerosis all featured among disease courses.

Germline CDR1 is LGHNA and CDR2 is YSLEER. J gave up 2 bases and V 2 bases, and 5 bases lay outside the gene matches. The CDR3 is made up of 15 amino acids. Prepared TCR beta cDNA libraries contained unique molecular identifiers. There were about 0.85 to 11 million T cells, and approximately 480,000 cDNA molecules came from them. Via MiXCR, TCRdb re-called the PCR reads, giving one row per CDR3 protein. The data hold fewer than 850,000 distinct CDR3 sequences, with 46% observed a single time. Findings of the study overall: When the samples were clustered directly with F measure, those that had been prepared in the same batch showed strong co-clustering. With TRBV5-6, TRBV5-1 and TRBV20-1 included, about five TRBV segments were more frequent in patients than in controls. The normalized Chao1 diversity of multiple sclerosis patients was significantly lower than that of controls.

This chain links TRBV4-3 with TRBJ2-5, with 7 bases that match TRBD1. The source is a girl aged 5-17 years with multiple sclerosis. Sequenced: blood. Here the CDR3 reads CASSQTTGVQETQYF. The CDR3, as DNA: TGCGCCAGCAGCCAAACCACAGGGGTACAAGAGACCCAGTACTTC.